What follows are 27 T cell receptor beta chains derived from one specimen sequenced in a study of T cell repertoires in cytomegalovirus infection. What these receptors recognize is not known. One entry per CDR3 protein, called by TCRdb with MiXCR from the reads. The sample holds a few hundred thousand distinct CDR3 sequences, 30% to 35% seen once. Sequencing used cultured PBMCs, obtained from culture after CMV antigen stimulation. The receptors were gathered from a human donor in good health (CMV status not recorded). Some clones in this sample may be carry-over from other donors' samples.

This clonotype appeared a few times. The chain is built from TRBV19 and TRBJ1-1; no clear D gene. The CDR3 has 13 amino acids. The V end was cut by 3 bases, the J end by 3 bases, with 8 bases between. Germline V gives CDR1 LNHDA, CDR2 SQIVND (reference sequence). The CDR3 DNA sequence: TGTGCCAGTAGTATGACCCGTGACACTGAAGCTTTCTTT. This sequence encodes CASSMTRDTEAFF.

The chain has TRBV20-1 and TRBJ2-1; unclear D gene. V lost 7 bases and J 4 bases, leaving 11 bases between the germline ends. This CDR3 has 12 residues. CDR1 DFQATT and CDR2 SNEGSKA come from the germline V gene (reference sequence). In nucleotides, the CDR3 is TGCAGTGTTCGGCCAAATTACAATGAGCAGTTCTTC. Protein sequence: CSVRPNYNEQFF.

There are many counts of this clonotype. The chain uses TRBV11-2 and TRBJ1-6; no definite D call. Germline CDR1 is SGHAT and CDR2 is FQNNGV. The CDR3 totals 13 residues. The ends were cut back, 2 bases at V and 7 bases at J, with 6 bases in the middle. This chain's CDR3 is CASSLTENSPLHF. The CDR3 coding sequence is TGTGCCAGCAGCTTAACAGAAAATTCACCCCTCCACTTT.

The chain has TRBV20-1 and TRBJ1-5; D is uncertain. Germline V gives CDR1 DFQATT, CDR2 SNEGSKA (reference sequence). Trimming took off 3 bases at V and 5 bases at J, with 11 bases between the two ends. This CDR3 is built from 13 residues. CDR3 residues: CSASHFPDQPQHF. CDR3 nucleotides: TGCAGTGCTAGTCATTTCCCCGATCAGCCCCAGCATTTT.

This clonotype was observed many times. One end of the junction varies from germline; a read error may be responsible. The chain uses TRBV5-6 and TRBJ2-7, with D unresolved. The CDR3 is made up of 12 amino acids. Germline assignment: CDR1 SGHDT and CDR2 YYEEEE. In DNA, the CDR3 is TGCGCCAGCAGCTTGGTGGGTTACGAGCAGTACTTC. It encodes CASSLVGYEQYF.

For this clonotype: Possible read error: a much larger clone is one base away. V and J are TRBV7-6 and TRBJ2-1; unclear D gene. The CDR3 consists of 14 residues. CDR1 and CDR2 (germline): SGHVS, FNYEAQ. V was pared by 1 base and J by 0 bases, with 4 bases between. The CDR3 is CASSLDFSYNEQFF. Here the CDR3 DNA reads TGTGCCAGCAGCTTAGACTTCTCCTACAATGAGCAGTTCTTC.

This clonotype was picked up a small number of times. J is TRBJ1-1 and V is TRBV7-2; D is unclear. The CDR3 runs 15 residues. Germline V gene lookup returns CDR1 SGHTA and CDR2 FQGNSA. Trimming took off 0 bases at V and 1 base at J, with 9 bases between the two ends. The CDR3 protein is CASSLAVTPNTEAFF. DNA for the CDR3: TGTGCCAGCAGCTTAGCGGTCACCCCGAACACTGAAGCTTTCTTT.

The chain recombines TRBV14 with TRBJ2-5; tentative D call: TRBD2 (5 bases). Per the germline V gene, CDR1 is SGHDN and CDR2 is FVKESK. CDR3 length: 13 amino acids. Trimming removed 1 base at V and 5 bases at J, with 8 bases between. CDR3 sequence: CASSQVDLETQYF. The CDR3 coding sequence is TGTGCCAGCAGCCAAGTGGACTTGGAGACCCAGTACTTC.

V gene TRBV7-6 combines with J gene TRBJ1-6; D is uncertain. The CDR3 sequence is 15 residues long. Trimming took 5 bases from V and 8 from J, leaving 16 bases between them. Germline CDR1 SGHVS, CDR2 FNYEAQ. This CDR3 is CASSGGPTTYSPLHF. DNA for the CDR3: TGTGCCAGCAGCGGCGGACCGACTACGTATTCACCCCTCCACTTT.

The chain couples TRBV5-4 to TRBJ2-3, with 9 bases aligning to TRBD2. Trimming cost V 5 bases and J 0 bases; bases outside gene matches: 7. Per the germline V gene, CDR1 is SGHNT and CDR2 is YYREEE (reference sequence). The CDR3 spans 16 residues. The CDR3 is CASSQGSGGSTDTQYF. The CDR3, as DNA: TGTGCCAGCAGTCAGGGTAGCGGGGGAAGCACAGATACGCAGTATTTT.

The rearrangement uses TRBV4-1 and TRBJ2-7; TRBD2 matches 12 bases. The CDR3 has 15 amino acids. Germline loops: CDR1 MGHRA, CDR2 YSYEKL. V dropped 5 bases and J dropped 5; count of bases not matched to a gene: 7. CDR3 coding DNA: TGCGCCAGCAGCACTCGACTAGCGGGAGTAGACGAGCAGTACTTC. Amino acids: CASSTRLAGVDEQYF.

The rearrangement joins TRBV7-6 to TRBJ2-3; TRBD2 might be the D (6 bases). V lost 2 bases, J lost 4 bases, and 10 bases lay in between. The germline V gene has CDR1 SGHVS and CDR2 FNYEAQ. There are 14 residues in the CDR3. CDR3 sequence reads: CASSLLTSPDTQYF. The CDR3 nucleotides read TGTGCCAGCAGCTTACTCACTAGCCCAGATACGCAGTATTTT.

This clonotype was recorded at least ten times. The V gene is TRBV7-2, the J gene TRBJ2-2; D unresolved. This CDR3 contains 15 residues. The germline V gene encodes CDR1 SGHTA and CDR2 FQGNSA. V lost 3 bases to trimming and J lost 4 bases, with 12 bases between them. The CDR3 loop is CASSLVGFSTGELFF. The DNA of the CDR3 is TGTGCCAGCAGCTTGGTGGGGTTTAGCACCGGGGAGCTGTTTTTT.

This clonotype has a single count. This chain uses TRBV13 with TRBJ1-2, with TRBD1 matching 7 bases. This CDR3 region has 13 residues. Germline CDR1 reads PRHDT; CDR2 reads FYEKMQ (reference sequence). Trimming removed 7 bases from V and 5 bases from J; junction bases left unmatched: 7. The CDR3 loop is CASTRQGRYGYTF. CDR3 nucleotide sequence: TGTGCCAGCACCCGACAGGGCCGATATGGCTACACCTTC.

The chain couples TRBV7-6 to TRBJ2-7, with 10 positions matching TRBD2. The V and J ends lost 5 bases and 7 bases, in that order; junction bases with no gene match: 5. The germline V gene encodes CDR1 SGHVS and CDR2 FNYEAQ. The CDR3 is 13 amino acids. The CDR3 DNA follows: TGTGCCAGCAGCAGGACTAGCGGCTCTGAGCAGTACTTC. Its translation: CASSRTSGSEQYF.

The chain uses TRBV24-1 and TRBJ2-7, with TRBD1 matching over 11 bases. Germline V gene data show CDR1 as KGHDR and CDR2 as SFDVKD. This CDR3 spans 15 amino acids. Trimming took 7 bases from V and 1 from J; bases not matched to a gene: 5. CDR3 DNA: TGTGCCACCAGGGTAGGGACAGGGGGATCCTACGAGCAGTACTTC. It codes for CATRVGTGGSYEQYF.

The chain uses TRBV12-3 or TRBV12-4 and TRBJ1-1; D uncertain. The CDR3 covers 13 residues. The V and J ends lost 3 bases and 1 base respectively, with 6 bases between them. CDR3 sequence (DNA): TGTGCCAGCAGTTTTTCTAGGAACACTGAAGCTTTCTTT. Protein sequence: CASSFSRNTEAFF.

This clonotype came up many times. The genes are TRBV3-1 and TRBJ2-7; TRBD1 matches at 8 bases. Germline assignment: CDR1 LGHDT and CDR2 YNNKEL (reference sequence). Trimming removed 5 bases from V and 5 bases from J; junction bases left unmatched: 5. The CDR3 length is 13 residues. The CDR3 sequence: CASSTTGVNEQYF. DNA of the CDR3: TGTGCCAGCAGCACGACAGGGGTAAACGAGCAGTACTTC.

The V call is TRBV11-2, the J call TRBJ2-2; D uncertain. The CDR3 runs to 15 residues. V lost 0 bases, J lost 0 bases, and 5 bases lay in between. Per germline, CDR1 SGHAT and CDR2 FQNNGV. The CDR3 region has the DNA TGTGCCAGCAGCTTAGATCCTACGAACACCGGGGAGCTGTTTTTT. This translates into CASSLDPTNTGELFF.

CDR3 bases: TGTGCCAGTAGTATGACCCCGGGACTAGCGGGAGTGCATGAGCAGTTCTTC. It is translated as CASSMTPGLAGVHEQFF. J is TRBJ2-1 and V is TRBV19; 14 bases are shared with TRBD2. Losses at the gene ends were 3 bases for V and 8 bases for J; bases not matched to a gene: 9. CDR3 length equals 17 residues. Germline V CDR1 and CDR2: LNHDA, SQIVND (reference sequence).

The table lists this clonotype with a few counts. Here the CDR3 reads CASSSQRMGRPGEKLFF. CDR3 DNA sequence: TGTGCCAGCAGCTCCCAAAGGATGGGGAGGCCGGGAGAAAAACTGTTTTTT. The gene calls are TRBV7-9 and TRBJ1-4; D gene unclear. Germline V lookup: CDR1 SEHNR, CDR2 FQNEAQ (reference sequence). The length of the CDR3 is 17 residues. V gave up 4 bases and J gave up 8 bases, with 23 bases separating them.

CDR3 loop: CASSLAAGVRLAGVETQYF. For the CDR3, the DNA is TGTGCCAGCAGCTTGGCGGCCGGGGTTAGGCTAGCGGGAGTAGAGACCCAGTACTTC. The J gene is TRBJ2-5, the V gene TRBV5-5; 10 bases are a match to TRBD2. The germline V gene has CDR1 SGHKS and CDR2 YYEKEE (reference sequence). CDR3 length: 19 amino acids. V shed 0 bases and J 4 bases; nucleotides not matched to a gene: 15. The full variable domain, with the rest looked up from reference TRBV5-5 and TRBJ2-5, is DAGVTQSPTHLIKTRGQQVTLRCSPISGHKSVSWYQQVLGQGPQFIFQYYEKEERGRGNFPDRFSARQFPNYSSELNVNALLLGDSALYLCASSLAAGVRLAGVETQYFGPGTRLLVL.

This rearrangement joins TRBV19 to TRBJ1-5; D uncertain. This CDR3 is built from 17 residues. Trimming left V 3 bases short and J 2 bases short, with 17 bases between. Germline-derived CDR1 and CDR2 are LNHDA and SQIVND (reference sequence). CDR3 nucleotide sequence: TGTGCCAGTAGTATGGACGGTCAATCGACGGGCAATCAGCCCCAGCATTTT. This translates into CASSMDGQSTGNQPQHF.

The V gene is TRBV10-3, the J gene TRBJ2-5; D gene uncertain. This CDR3 is 12 amino acids long. Trimming stripped 3 bases from V and 2 bases from J, with 4 bases between. Per the germline V gene, CDR1 is ENHRY and CDR2 is SYGVKD. This chain's CDR3 is CAISEDQETQYF. The CDR3 DNA follows: TGTGCCATCAGTGAAGATCAAGAGACCCAGTACTTC.

In this sample, this clonotype turned up a few times. This CDR3 reads CASSLLGGGPAIEAFF. CDR3 sequence (DNA): TGTGCCAGCAGCCTCTTGGGCGGGGGGCCTGCCATAGAAGCTTTCTTT. The chain carries TRBV7-3 and TRBJ1-1; tentatively, D is TRBD1 (6 bases). CDR3 length: 16 amino acids. Per germline, CDR1 SGHTA and CDR2 FQGTGA. Trimming took off 5 bases at V and 8 bases at J, with 24 bases between the two ends.

This rearrangement joins TRBV27 to TRBJ1-1, with 7 nucleotides matching TRBD1. Germline CDR1 MNHEY, CDR2 SMNVEV (reference sequence). This CDR3 region has 15 residues. V lost 3 bases to trimming and J lost 5 bases; unmatched junction nucleotides: 9. The CDR3 DNA reads as TGTGCCAGCAGTTTTGCGACAGGGTTTTTAACTGAAGCTTTCTTT. Its protein product is CASSFATGFLTEAFF.

This rearrangement joins TRBV12-3 or TRBV12-4 to TRBJ2-2; 13 bases align to TRBD2. The CDR3 consists of 16 residues. J was trimmed by 6 bases and V by 6 bases; bases with no gene match: 7. As DNA, the CDR3 is TGTGCCAGCAGCCGCGGACTAGCGGGAGTCCCCGGGGAGCTGTTTTTT. Translation: CASSRGLAGVPGELFF.